The following is a T cell receptor (beta chain) sequence with its context. Its antigen specificity is not known. Per-base quality was not reported, and no clone a single base away is much larger than it. Ophthalmopathy patients had moderately to severely active disease, with a Clinical Activity Score of 3 or more, a NOSPECS grade of 4 or more, and a disease duration of less than 3 months. Any patient with an uncontrolled infection, another autoimmune disease, pregnancy or lactation was excluded. Diagnoses were based on clinical symptoms, serum thyroxine and TRAb, thyroid ultrasound and orbital computed tomography. Ficoll-Paque density gradient centrifugation was used to isolate PBMCs from about 9.4 ml of fresh peripheral blood. Total RNA was extracted with Trizol reagent, and quality was checked on an Agilent 2100 Bioanalyzer. This entry is derived from a study of T cells in Graves' hyperthyroidism and ophthalmopathy (dated by TCRdb to the late 2010s). In the study overall: Peripheral blood samples were taken at initial diagnosis, before any treatment was given. The paper reports TCR Vbeta CDR3 sequencing of approximately 140 peripheral blood samples: under 45 ophthalmopathy, fewer than 80 hyperthyroidism and around 17 progressor patients. In about 6 Graves' hyperthyroidism patients, the study also compared T-cell repertoires from thyroid tissue with T-cell repertoires from blood. Prospective prediction of ophthalmopathy was tested in an independent validation cohort consisting of about 20 hyperthyroidism patients and over 15 patients who later progressed to ophthalmopathy. After sampling, hyperthyroidism patients received methimazole starting at 30 mg daily, and ophthalmopathy patients received high-dose intravenous methylprednisolone. The 100 discovery patients were randomly split 7:3 into training and test sets. To identify distinguishing TCR V-J signatures, a discovery cohort of around 100 patients was used, comprising 40 to 45 with Graves' ophthalmopathy and 57 with stable Graves' hyperthyroidism. The research as a whole found: During validation, the model predicted progression to ophthalmopathy a median of roughly six months ahead of onset, with almost 71% sensitivity and 72% to 80% specificity. Sample size was not statistically predetermined, and blinding of investigators to group allocation was not performed. Most expanded thyroid clonotypes (frequency above 0.001) were also detected in blood, a finding suggesting that blood repertoires may reflect thyroid immune responses. A model built on a 13 V-J signature distinguished ophthalmopathy from stable hyperthyroidism, reaching 87.88% sensitivity and about 81% specificity in cross-validation and 80%/75% in testing.

The CDR3 contains 16 residues, cysteine and phenylalanine counted. The entry retains the CDR3 DNA only, 48 bases that are in frame from base 1. At the junction V is shortened by 0 bases and J by 0 bases; bases outside the gene matches: 8. The germline V gene (reference sequence) provides CDR1 DFQATT and CDR2 SNEGSKA. The TCR beta CDR3 regions were amplified from the RNA transcripts. For the first round of RT-PCR on the TCR CDR3, the HTBI primer set was used together with the Qiagen OneStep RT-PCR kit. A second multiplex PCR round built the libraries, followed by size selection and purification. Paired-end sequencing of the libraries was performed with 100 bp reads on an Illumina HiSeq2000. In the original analysis: SOAPnuke was used to process the raw data, with reads discarded if the reads contained adapters or uncalled bases, had a mean Phred below 15, or lacked an exact constant-primer or identifier match. COPE v1.2.5 was used to merge the high-quality paired reads, and each unique nucleotide sequence was defined as a clonotype. MiTCR v1.1 was used to align the clonotypes against IMGT TRBV, TRBD and TRBJ reference segments. Analysis was restricted to V-J combinations with a frequency above 0.0001, which covered roughly 99% of repertoires. The TCS score was defined as F50 (clonal expansion) divided by E x V (chaos), with BLOSUM62-based TCRdist calculated between CDR3 peptides within each V-J. Welch's t-statistics and random forest reduced 450 to 600 V-J features to under 15, which were used in a naive Bayes classifier (R e1071). In TCRdb, the public reads were trimmed at Q25 with fastp and aligned with MiXCR, with productive beta chains retained. Each CDR3 protein gets just one entry, which takes the most common genes and DNA from the rows behind it. What appears here as the V and J calls and clone size reflects TCRdb's work, not the paper's. Across this sample there are about 640,000 distinct CDR3 sequences, with around 20% seen only once. The ten largest clones add up to 30% to 40% of the sample.

Material for sequencing was blood. This receptor was obtained from a man younger than 45 with Graves' ophthalmopathy. Rearrangement joined TRBV20-1 to TRBJ2-7; TRBD2 agrees with 7 junctional bases. The nucleotide sequence reads TGCAGTGCTAGAGACTCTGGGGCTAGCGGCTCCTACGAGCAGTACTTC. This encodes CSARDSGASGSYEQYF.